What follows are 30 T cell receptor beta chains derived from one specimen sequenced in a study of beta chain features in type 1 diabetes. Study-wide results and limits: Within each of all four CD4+ subsets, Type 1 diabetes patients had TCRB CDR3s that were moderately but significantly shorter.

Reverse transcribing all isolated RNA meant expressed TCRB transcripts were sequenced. Sequencing was performed with immunoSEQ multiplex PCR; in TCRdb, only in-frame clones are kept and a portion is missing. The table has around 130,000 clones, around 17% seen once; the top ten hold over 2%. Antigen specificity for these receptors is unknown. Material: central memory CD4+ T cells from blood. Receptors were obtained from a man younger than 40 with type 1 diabetes.

The chain is built from TRBV7-9 and TRBJ2-2, with 11 bases lining up with TRBD1. Germline CDR1 is SEHNR and CDR2 is FQNEAQ (reference sequence). The junction had 2 bases not matched to a gene; V was cut back by 4 bases and J by 1 base. CDR3 size: 16 residues. The CDR3 DNA sequence: TGTGCCAGCAGCTCGGGACAGGGGGTGAACACCGGGGAGCTGTTTTTT. Its protein product is CASSSGQGVNTGELFF. Full variable domain (missing parts from reference TRBV7-9 and TRBJ2-2): DTGVSQNPRHKITKRGQNVTFRCDPISEHNRLYWYRQTLGQGPEFLTYFQNEAQLEKSRLLSDRFSAERPKGSFSTLEIQRTEQGDSAMYLCASSSGQGVNTGELFFGEGSRLTVL.

This clone was observed a few times. The rearrangement links TRBV5-4 to TRBJ2-1; TRBD2 might be the D (6 bases). Trimming took off 0 bases at V and 2 bases at J, with 12 bases between the two ends. Germline lookup yields CDR1 SGHNT and CDR2 YYREEE (reference sequence). The CDR3 contains 16 residues. CDR3 in DNA: TGTGCCAGCAGCTTGGTTGGGGGGAACCCCTACAATGAGCAGTTCTTC. It translates to CASSLVGGNPYNEQFF.

The rearrangement joins TRBV6-5 to TRBJ1-1; 7 bases fit TRBD1. V gave up 7 bases and J gave up 5 bases; unmatched junction bases: 10. The germline gives CDR1 MNHEY, CDR2 SVGAGI. There are 14 residues in the CDR3. The CDR3 DNA reads as TGTGCCAGCACCAGGACAGGAAGGAGGACTGAAGCTTTCTTT. Its translation is CASTRTGRRTEAFF.

The chain couples TRBV6-5 to TRBJ2-3; TRBD1 is a possible D gene (5 bases). V was cut by 4 bases and J by 2 bases, with 16 bases left in between. The CDR3 is 16 amino acids. Looked up from germline, CDR1 is MNHEY and CDR2 is SVGAGI. The CDR3, as DNA: TGTGCCAGCAGTTCCCTCGACAGCTATTTCACAGATACGCAGTATTTT. This encodes CASSSLDSYFTDTQYF.

The chain uses TRBV5-1 and TRBJ2-7; 9 nucleotides match TRBD1. In germline, CDR1 is SGHRS, CDR2 YFSETQ. Unmatched junction bases numbered 6, after V lost 4 bases and J lost 7 bases. The length of the CDR3 is 13 residues. The CDR3, as DNA: TGCGCCAGCAGCCTTGGCGACAGGGGGGAGCAGTACTTC. Amino acids: CASSLGDRGEQYF.

The table lists this clone with a few counts. The chain couples TRBV4-3 to TRBJ2-3; a weak D match, TRBD2 (6 bases). V was pared by 0 bases and J by 3 bases, with 13 bases between. Germline lookup yields CDR1 LGHNA and CDR2 YSLEER. The CDR3 length is 16 residues. The CDR3 coding sequence is TGCGCCAGCAGCCAAGAGTGGGCAGGGAGGACAGATACGCAGTATTTT. Amino acid sequence: CASSQEWAGRTDTQYF.

The rearrangement uses TRBV18 and TRBJ1-2; D gene ambiguous. There are 15 residues in the CDR3. Germline V lookup: CDR1 KGHSH, CDR2 LQKENI. The V and J ends lost 2 bases and 6 bases respectively, with 16 bases between them. Here the CDR3 reads CASSPETAGYHGYTF. The CDR3 region has the DNA TGTGCCAGCTCACCAGAAACAGCGGGGTACCATGGCTACACCTTC.

V usage is TRBV10-3 and J usage is TRBJ2-4; D possibly corresponds to TRBD1 (6 bases). There are 14 residues in the CDR3. Germline V gene sequence: CDR1 ENHRY, CDR2 SYGVKD. Trimming stripped 4 bases from V and 1 base from J, with 8 bases between. The CDR3 spells CAISGTGAKNIQYF. The CDR3 DNA sequence: TGTGCCATCAGTGGTACAGGGGCCAAAAACATTCAGTACTTC.

The V gene is TRBV29-1, the J gene TRBJ2-1; the D gene is possibly TRBD2 (5 bases). Germline V CDR1 and CDR2: SQVTM, ANQGSEA. Trimming removed 7 bases at V and 4 bases at J, with 14 bases between. The CDR3 is made up of 13 amino acids. CDR3 sequence: CSAGELKYNEQFF. In DNA form, the CDR3 reads TGCAGCGCTGGGGAGCTGAAATACAATGAGCAGTTCTTC.

The rearrangement joins TRBV2 to TRBJ2-7; TRBD1 matches at 8 bases. J was trimmed by 7 bases and V by 4 bases; bases with no gene match: 9. Germline V CDR1 and CDR2: SNHLY, FYNNEI. The CDR3 runs to 14 residues. CDR3 loop: CASSGRTGFEEQYF. The CDR3 DNA sequence: TGTGCCAGCAGTGGGAGGACAGGGTTTGAGGAGCAGTACTTC.

This rearrangement joins TRBV20-1 to TRBJ2-1; D is undetermined. Per the germline V gene, CDR1 is DFQATT and CDR2 is SNEGSKA (reference sequence). The V end was cut by 5 bases, the J end by 13 bases, with 15 bases between. The length of the CDR3 is 11 residues. The CDR3 DNA reads TGCAGTGCTCCCCTTGGCCAGTTACAGTTCTTC. This encodes CSAPLGQLQFF.

This clone was counted a few times. The chain couples TRBV28 to TRBJ1-2, with TRBD1 matching over 8 bases. J lost 4 bases, V lost 8 bases, and 6 bases had no gene match. CDR3 length: 13 residues. Germline CDR1 is MDHEN and CDR2 is SYDVKM. Here the CDR3 reads CASGQDRAYGYTF. The CDR3, as DNA: TGTGCCAGCGGCCAGGACAGGGCCTATGGCTACACCTTC.

V usage is TRBV29-1 and J usage is TRBJ1-3, with a tentative D call TRBD1 (5 bases). This CDR3 has 14 residues. Germline lookup yields CDR1 SQVTM and CDR2 ANQGSEA. Trimming shortened V by 5 bases and J by 0 bases, and 11 bases separated the two germline ends. The CDR3: CSVSRDPSGNTIYF. Written as DNA, the CDR3 is TGCAGCGTTTCCCGGGACCCCTCTGGAAACACCATATATTTT.

The CDR3 spells CASSLRTVSYNEQFF. CDR3 bases: TGTGCCAGCAGCTTGAGGACAGTCTCCTACAATGAGCAGTTCTTC. This chain joins TRBV5-4 and TRBJ2-1, with D perhaps matching TRBD1 (6 bases). The CDR3 consists of 15 residues. CDR1 is SGHNT and CDR2 is YYREEE in the germline V gene (reference sequence). Trimming removed 1 base from V and 0 bases from J, with 8 bases in between.

This clone was recorded only once. The chain joins TRBV4-3 to TRBJ1-2; no definite D call. Trimming took off 0 bases at V and 3 bases at J, with 8 bases between the two ends. This CDR3 is 14 amino acids long. Germline CDR1 is LGHNA and CDR2 is YSLEER. The CDR3 protein is CASSQEWHDYGYTF. CDR3 DNA sequence: TGCGCCAGCAGCCAAGAGTGGCACGACTATGGCTACACCTTC.

The V call is TRBV7-9, the J call TRBJ2-3; the D is unclear. The V gene's germline CDR1 is SEHNR and CDR2 FQNEAQ (reference sequence). The CDR3 length is 15 residues. V was shortened by 3 bases and J by 2 bases, with 12 bases between the two germline ends. The CDR3 is CASSFRAPATDTQYF. The CDR3 coding sequence is TGTGCCAGCAGCTTCCGGGCCCCCGCCACAGATACGCAGTATTTT.

The chain joins TRBV11-2 to TRBJ2-3; D is possibly TRBD1 or TRBD2 (6 bases each). Germline V gives CDR1 SGHAT, CDR2 FQNNGV. This CDR3 spans 15 amino acids. Trimming cost V 5 bases and J 0 bases, with 12 bases left between them. In nucleotides, the CDR3 is TGTGCCAGCAGCGAACGGGGGCCGAGCACAGATACGCAGTATTTT. Translated, it gives CASSERGPSTDTQYF.

The chain joins TRBV7-3 to TRBJ2-3; D gene ambiguous. V was cut by 5 bases and J by 0 bases, with 6 bases left in between. The germline CDR1 and CDR2 sequences are SGHTA and FQGTGA. The CDR3 length is 13 residues. The CDR3 region has the DNA TGTGCCAGCAGCCCGTCTAGCACAGATACGCAGTATTTT. Translated: CASSPSSTDTQYF. The full variable domain, with the rest looked up from reference TRBV7-3 and TRBJ2-3, is GAGVSQTPSNKVTEKGKYVELRCDPISGHTALYWYRQSLGQGPEFLIYFQGTGAADDSGLPNDRFFAVRPEGSVSTLKIQRTERGDSAVYLCASSPSSTDTQYFGPGTRLTVL.

This chain connects TRBV18 to TRBJ1-4; a possible D gene is TRBD1 (6 bases). Germline V CDR1 and CDR2: KGHSH, LQKENI. The CDR3 extends over 16 amino acids. V was cut by 1 base and J by 4 bases, with 13 bases left in between. The CDR3 region has the DNA TGTGCCAGCTCACCACTTTCCAGGGGAGTTAATGAAAAACTGTTTTTT. It is translated as CASSPLSRGVNEKLFF.

The rearrangement joins TRBV4-3 to TRBJ2-2; D is possibly TRBD1 or TRBD2 (5 bases each). Germline V lookup: CDR1 LGHNA, CDR2 YSLEER. V lost 8 bases and J 7 bases, leaving 17 bases between the germline ends. The CDR3 is 14 amino acids. The CDR3 region has the DNA TGCGCCAGCCGAGAAGGGACGTTTGTCGGGGAGCTGTTTTTT. This codes for CASREGTFVGELFF.

V gene TRBV27 combines with J gene TRBJ1-1; D uncertain. This CDR3 spans 15 amino acids. CDR1 and CDR2 (germline): MNHEY, SMNVEV (reference sequence). Trimming took 5 bases from V and 1 from J, leaving 14 bases between them. CDR3 sequence reads: CASSVSARPNTEAFF. DNA of the CDR3: TGTGCCAGCAGTGTTTCAGCACGGCCGAACACTGAAGCTTTCTTT.

This clone was seen repeatedly, ten times or more. The gene calls are TRBV29-1 and TRBJ2-5; tentative D call: TRBD2 (5 bases). The germline V gene encodes CDR1 SQVTM and CDR2 ANQGSEA. The CDR3 length is 13 residues. V was trimmed by 2 bases and J by 0 bases, leaving 7 bases between them. The CDR3 loop reads CSVEWENQETQYF. DNA for the CDR3: TGCAGCGTTGAATGGGAGAACCAAGAGACCCAGTACTTC.

This clone showed up just a few times. This rearrangement joins TRBV7-2 to TRBJ2-2; no clear D. The germline gives CDR1 SGHTA, CDR2 FQGNSA. This CDR3 is 15 amino acids long. V gave up 0 bases and J gave up 1 base, with 6 bases separating them. CDR3 nucleotide sequence: TGTGCCAGCAGCTTAGCGCGGAGGAACACCGGGGAGCTGTTTTTT. Its translation is CASSLARRNTGELFF.

This clone has only a few counts. V gene TRBV4-2 combines with J gene TRBJ1-2; no reliable D call. Germline V gives CDR1 LGHNA, CDR2 YNFKEQ. Trimming cost V 0 bases and J 4 bases, with 9 bases left between them. The CDR3 has 14 residues. CDR3 sequence (DNA): TGTGCCAGCAGCCAAGAAGGAGATATCTATGGCTACACCTTC. It translates to CASSQEGDIYGYTF.

This clone was seen only a few times. This chain links TRBV27 with TRBJ2-7; D might be TRBD1 (5 bases). Per the germline V gene, CDR1 is MNHEY and CDR2 is SMNVEV (reference sequence). The CDR3 is 14 amino acids. V was pared by 2 bases and J by 2 bases, with 10 bases between. The CDR3 sequence is CASSLGAETYEQYF. The CDR3 bases are TGTGCCAGCAGTTTAGGGGCAGAAACCTACGAGCAGTACTTC.

This chain joins TRBV6-5 and TRBJ1-1; D may be TRBD1 (5 bases). The CDR3 runs to 15 residues. Trimming pared 7 bases from V and 4 bases from J, leaving 19 bases between. Germline CDR1 MNHEY, CDR2 SVGAGI. The CDR3, as DNA: TGTGCCAGCACCCCTCCAGGATTCCAGGGCACTGAAGCTTTCTTT. Encoded protein: CASTPPGFQGTEAFF.

In its sample, this clone was seen many times. The rearrangement links TRBV5-4 to TRBJ2-5; D is possibly TRBD1 (5 bases). Trimming shortened V by 4 bases and J by 5 bases, and 12 bases separated the two germline ends. Germline CDR1 and CDR2: SGHNT and YYREEE (reference sequence). The CDR3 loop spans 13 amino acids. This CDR3 is CASSLDMAETQYF. In DNA, the CDR3 is TGTGCCAGCAGCCTGGACATGGCCGAGACCCAGTACTTC.

The chain recombines TRBV19 with TRBJ1-5, with 7 bases that match TRBD1. V lost 4 bases to trimming and J lost 2 bases; unmatched junction nucleotides: 2. This CDR3 comprises 14 residues. Germline V gene data show CDR1 as LNHDA and CDR2 as SQIVND (reference sequence). The DNA for the CDR3 is TGTGCCAGTAGTAGTACAGGGGGCAATCAGCCCCAGCATTTT. Amino acids: CASSSTGGNQPQHF.

This clone was counted only a few times. The chain joins TRBV13 to TRBJ2-1, with TRBD1 matching 7 bases. Germline V CDR1 and CDR2: PRHDT, FYEKMQ (reference sequence). With V trimmed by 3 bases and J by 11 bases, 10 bases remained unmatched. This CDR3 spans 14 amino acids. CDR3 nucleotides: TGTGCCAGCAGCTTCCGGGACAGTCTTGTTAAGCAGTTCTTC. Amino acids: CASSFRDSLVKQFF.

The CDR3 DNA is TGTGCCATCTCGAGGGCCGGGGATGGCTACACCTTC. It codes for CAISRAGDGYTF. This chain connects TRBV10-3 to TRBJ1-2; no clear D gene. Germline V CDR1 and CDR2: ENHRY, SYGVKD. This CDR3 spans 12 amino acids. V was clipped by 8 bases and J by 6 bases, with 13 bases between them.